Shown below are 8 T cell receptor beta chains from a single sample sequenced in a study of T cells after yellow fever vaccination. TCRdb recomputed calls from the 5' RACE reads with MiXCR, one row per CDR3 protein. Of some 250,000 distinct CDR3 sequences listed, approximately 3.6% were seen once; the top ten hold around 19%. Here the sequenced sample was PBMCs, taken 15 days after the yellow fever booster vaccination. Source of these receptors: a man in his late teens or twenties who received the YFV17D yellow fever vaccine.

Many counts were recorded for this clonotype. The chain employs TRBV5-4 and TRBJ2-5; TRBD2 is a possible D gene (5 bases). Deletions cut 0 bases from V and 5 bases from J, with 17 bases between. The CDR3 extends over 16 amino acids. The germline V gene has CDR1 SGHNT and CDR2 YYREEE (reference sequence). Here the CDR3 reads CASSLGSATPGETQYF. DNA for the CDR3: TGTGCCAGCAGCTTGGGTTCCGCCACCCCGGGGGAGACCCAGTACTTC.

This clonotype was observed many times. The V gene is TRBV21-1, the J gene TRBJ2-7; the table's TRBD2 call for D was not verified on the DNA. TRBV21-1 is termed a pseudogene. The CDR3 spans 17 residues. CDR3 coding DNA: TGTGCCAGCAGCAAATTAACGAGGGCTCCACCGGGGGGGGAGCAGTACGTC. Translation gives CASSKLTRAPPGGEQYV.

This clonotype occurred many times. The chain links TRBV3-1 to TRBJ1-1; no clear D gene. Germline V gene sequence: CDR1 LGHDT, CDR2 YNNKEL (reference sequence). Trimming cost V 1 base and J 6 bases, with 3 bases left between them. CDR3 size: 11 residues. The CDR3 nucleotides read TGTGCCAGCAGCCAAGGGGCTGAAGCTTTCTTT. It codes for CASSQGAEAFF. The variable domain in full, with the rest retrieved from reference TRBV3-1 and TRBJ1-1, is DTAVSQTPKYLVTQMGNDKSIKCEQNLGHDTMYWYKQDSKKFLKIMFSYNNKELIINETVPNRFSPKSPDKAHLNLHINSLELGDSAVYFCASSQGAEAFFGQGTRLTVV.

This clonotype was seen repeatedly, ten times or more. The chain uses TRBV27 and TRBJ2-7; no clear D gene. V was trimmed by 2 bases and J by 3 bases, leaving 11 bases between them. Germline V gene sequence: CDR1 MNHEY, CDR2 SMNVEV (reference sequence). The CDR3 is 14 residues long. Here the CDR3 reads CASSLGSQNYEQYF. In nucleotides, the CDR3 is TGTGCCAGCAGTTTAGGCAGCCAAAACTACGAGCAGTACTTC.

At least ten counts were recorded for this clonotype. This rearrangement joins TRBV5-1 to TRBJ2-3; 7 positions agree with TRBD2. Germline values: CDR1 SGHRS, CDR2 YFSETQ. The CDR3 totals 14 residues. V shed 7 bases, J shed 1 base, and the junction held 6 bases outside the gene matches. CDR3 DNA: TGCGCCAGCGAGCCGGGGGGTCGCACAGATACGCAGTATTTT. Translating it yields CASEPGGRTDTQYF.

The sample holds many counts of this clonotype. The V gene is TRBV5-1, the J gene TRBJ1-3; D not certain. Germline V gene sequence: CDR1 SGHRS, CDR2 YFSETQ. The CDR3 loop spans 15 amino acids. V was pared by 4 bases and J by 0 bases, with 11 bases between. The CDR3 reads CASSPRLSSGNTIYF. CDR3 nucleotide sequence: TGCGCCAGCAGCCCCAGACTCTCCTCTGGAAACACCATATATTTT.

This clonotype was counted at least ten times. This chain links TRBV24-1 with TRBJ2-3; D ambiguous. V dropped 9 bases and J dropped 6 bases, with 12 bases sitting between them. CDR1 is KGHDR, CDR2 SFDVKD, per germline. The CDR3 contains 12 residues. This CDR3 is CATAQDHDTQYF. The CDR3 DNA is TGTGCCACCGCCCAGGACCACGATACGCAGTATTTT.

This chain joins TRBV18 and TRBJ2-3, with a weak D call TRBD1 (5 bases). The CDR3 is 11 amino acids. From germline, CDR1 is KGHSH and CDR2 LQKENI. The V end lost 8 bases, the J end lost 5 bases, and 8 bases lay between the germline ends. The chain's CDR3 is CASDRGDTQYF. The CDR3 nucleotides are TGTGCCAGCGATAGGGGAGATACGCAGTATTTT.